These 10 T cell receptor beta chains were sequenced from one sample in a study of blood T cells in healthy people across ages. It was with a sample-barcoded 5' primer and a J-beta primer mix that a second PCR of about 7 to 12 cycles was run. TCRdb reprocessed the 5' RACE reads with MiXCR, giving one entry per CDR3 protein. Among about 1.4 million distinct CDR3 sequences, roughly 59% were seen once, and the ten largest hold about 6.7%. The source material was blood. Receptor source: a man between 18 and 35 years old in good health.

The chain employs TRBV4-3 and TRBJ1-2; D unclear. The CDR3 totals 15 residues. V lost 4 bases and J lost 3, with 15 bases in between. Germline assignment: CDR1 LGHNA and CDR2 YSLEER. CDR3 amino acids: CASSLSQTMYYGYTF. CDR3 sequence (DNA): TGCGCCAGCAGCCTCTCCCAGACAATGTACTATGGCTACACCTTC.

This chain uses TRBV18 with TRBJ2-7; tentative D call: TRBD2 (5 bases). Trimming cost V 6 bases and J 3 bases, with 18 bases left between them. CDR1 is KGHSH, CDR2 LQKENI, per germline. The CDR3 has 15 amino acids. The CDR3 nucleotides read TGTGCCAGCTCTCCCAAAACCGGACGGGACTACGAGCAGTACTTC. This codes for CASSPKTGRDYEQYF.

This clonotype was seen a handful of times. This chain links TRBV6-5 with TRBJ2-4, with 9 bases fitting TRBD1. Germline V CDR1 and CDR2: MNHEY, SVGAGI. The CDR3 extends over 13 amino acids. The junction had 2 bases not matched to a gene; V was cut back by 5 bases and J by 6 bases. The CDR3 loop is CASSEGQGNIQYF. The CDR3 DNA reads TGTGCCAGCAGTGAGGGACAGGGAAACATTCAGTACTTC.

J is TRBJ1-1 and V is TRBV3-1; perhaps TRBD1 as D (5 bases). V lost 1 base to trimming and J lost 6 bases, with 12 bases between them. Germline V gene lookup returns CDR1 LGHDT and CDR2 YNNKEL (reference sequence). The CDR3 length is 14 residues. The CDR3 reads CASSQGGLEAEAFF. The CDR3 DNA follows: TGTGCCAGCAGCCAAGGGGGCCTCGAGGCTGAAGCTTTCTTT.

The count of this clonotype is one. The V and J genes are TRBV6-6 and TRBJ2-7, with TRBD2 identical over 12 bases. Unmatched junction bases numbered 8, after V lost 5 bases and J lost 6 bases. CDR1 is MNHNY, CDR2 SVGAGI, per germline (reference sequence). The CDR3 extends over 15 amino acids. The CDR3 loop is CASSPTRTSGTEQYF. The DNA for the CDR3 is TGTGCCAGCAGTCCCACACGGACTAGCGGGACCGAGCAGTACTTC.

The chain uses TRBV5-1 and TRBJ2-5; D unresolved. V lost 0 bases and J 1 base, leaving 10 bases between the germline ends. The CDR3 has 15 residues. Looked up from germline, CDR1 is SGHRS and CDR2 is YFSETQ. The CDR3 nucleotides read TGCGCCAGCAGCTTGGGGACCCCACGCCAAGAGACCCAGTACTTC. Residues: CASSLGTPRQETQYF.

The chain carries TRBV4-3 and TRBJ2-1; TRBD2 matches 8 bases. CDR1 LGHNA and CDR2 YSLEER come from the germline V gene. The CDR3 length is 16 residues. Trimming cost V 0 bases and J 5 bases; bases outside gene matches: 6. CDR3 DNA: TGCGCCAGCAGCCAAGAGTACAGCGGGGGCCACAATGAGCAGTTCTTC. It codes for CASSQEYSGGHNEQFF.

This clonotype has a handful of counts. The chain links TRBV28 to TRBJ1-5; no definite D call. Germline V lookup: CDR1 MDHEN, CDR2 SYDVKM. Between the trimmed V and J ends, which lost 6 bases and 0 bases, there was a span of 6 bases. This CDR3 has 13 amino acids. CDR3 sequence: CASRRYSNQPQHF. The CDR3 DNA follows: TGTGCCAGCAGGAGATATAGCAATCAGCCCCAGCATTTT.

DNA of the CDR3: TGTGCCAGCAGTTTAGTGGGGACGGGAGGGGTCAATGAGCAGTTCTTC. Protein sequence: CASSLVGTGGVNEQFF. This sequence joins TRBV12-3 or TRBV12-4 and TRBJ2-1; TRBD2 agrees at 8 bases. V lost 1 base and J lost 6; bases outside the gene matches: 8. The CDR3 is 16 amino acids.

V usage is TRBV11-3 and J usage is TRBJ2-1; the match to TRBD2 covers 7 bases. The junction had 5 bases not matched to a gene; V was cut back by 7 bases and J by 5 bases. CDR1 SGHNT and CDR2 YENEEA come from the germline V gene. The CDR3 consists of 13 residues. DNA for the CDR3: TGTGCCAGCACCGGAGCGGGGAACAATGAGCAGTTCTTC. Translation: CASTGAGNNEQFF. The full variable domain, with the rest looked up from reference TRBV11-3 and TRBJ2-1, is EAGVVQSPRYKIIEKKQPVAFWCNPISGHNTLYWYLQNLGQGPELLIRYENEEAVDDSQLPKDRFSAERLKGVDSTLKIQPAELGDSAVYLCASTGAGNNEQFFGPGTRLTVL.